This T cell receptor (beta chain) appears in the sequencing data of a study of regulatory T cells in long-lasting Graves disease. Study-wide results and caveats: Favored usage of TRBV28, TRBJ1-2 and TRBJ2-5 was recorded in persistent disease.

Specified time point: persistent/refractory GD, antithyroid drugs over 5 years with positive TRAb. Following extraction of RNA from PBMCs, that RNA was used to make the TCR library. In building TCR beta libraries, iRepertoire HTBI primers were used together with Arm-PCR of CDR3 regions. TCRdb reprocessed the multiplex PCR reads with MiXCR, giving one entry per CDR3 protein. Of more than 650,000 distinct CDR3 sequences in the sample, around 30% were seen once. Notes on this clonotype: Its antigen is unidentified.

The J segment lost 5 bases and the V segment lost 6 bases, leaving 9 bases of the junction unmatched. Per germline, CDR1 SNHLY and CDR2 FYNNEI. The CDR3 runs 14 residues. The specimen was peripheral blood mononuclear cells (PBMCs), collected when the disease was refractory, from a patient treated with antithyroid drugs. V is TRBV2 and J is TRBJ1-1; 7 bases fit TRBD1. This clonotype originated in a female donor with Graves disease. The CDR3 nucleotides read TGTGCCAGCAGACAGGAGGGGGCTGGGACTGAAGCTTTCTTT. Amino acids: CASRQEGAGTEAFF.